These 28 T cell receptor beta chains were all obtained from the same sample, sequenced in a study of post-analysis software for immune sequencing data. General study results and limits: Several TRBV segments were more frequent in patients than controls; TRBV5-6, TRBV5-1 and TRBV20-1 belonged to this group.

Built from TCR beta cDNA, the libraries had unique molecular identifiers in them. One entry per CDR3 protein results from TCRdb running MiXCR on the PCR reads. This sample has fewer than 850,000 distinct CDR3 sequences, with 25% to 30% found just once. Antigens of these TCRs are unknown. Sequenced material: blood. Every receptor here comes from a girl aged 10 to 17 with multiple sclerosis.

The DNA of the CDR3 is TGTGCCAGCAGTTACCTCGGACAGGGGAGGAACAATGAGCAGTTCTTC. Amino acid sequence: CASSYLGQGRNNEQFF. The chain combines TRBV6-5 with TRBJ2-1, with 9 bases matching TRBD1. The length of the CDR3 is 16 residues. CDR1 is MNHEY and CDR2 is SVGAGI in the germline V gene. Trimming took 2 bases from V and 5 from J; bases not matched to a gene: 7.

V usage is TRBV6-5 and J usage is TRBJ1-2; tentatively, D is TRBD1 (5 bases). This CDR3 has 12 residues. From germline, CDR1 is MNHEY and CDR2 SVGAGI. With 8 bases removed from V and 8 bases from J, the gap between germline ends came to 15 bases. CDR3 nucleotide sequence: TGTGCCAGCGGGGACGTTGTCGGGGGCTACACCTTC. Amino acids: CASGDVVGGYTF.

This clonotype has more than one count but fewer than ten. The V call is TRBV25-1, the J call TRBJ1-6; D unclear. V lost 2 bases and J lost 7, with 6 bases in between. CDR3 length: 13 residues. The V gene's germline CDR1 is MGHDK and CDR2 SYGVNS. CDR3 sequence: CASSEQANSPLHF. The DNA for the CDR3 is TGTGCCAGCAGTGAACAGGCAAATTCACCCCTCCACTTT.

At least ten counts were recorded for this clonotype. The rearrangement joins TRBV20-1 to TRBJ2-5; no clear D. The CDR3 is 14 amino acids. The germline V gene encodes CDR1 DFQATT and CDR2 SNEGSKA (reference sequence). Trimming pared 0 bases from V and 0 bases from J, leaving 8 bases between. The CDR3 bases are TGCAGTGCTAGAGATGGATCTCACCAAGAGACCCAGTACTTC. Translation gives CSARDGSHQETQYF.

This clonotype came up once. The genes are TRBV20-1 and TRBJ2-3; D is uncertain. The V and J ends lost 2 bases and 6 bases respectively, with 15 bases between them. The CDR3 is 14 residues long. Germline CDR1 is DFQATT and CDR2 is SNEGSKA (reference sequence). CDR3 in DNA: TGCAGTGCTAGAAAAGGGTATTCTGGGGATACGCAGTATTTT. The encoded protein is CSARKGYSGDTQYF.

This sequence joins TRBV7-8 and TRBJ2-3; 8 bases align to TRBD2. The CDR3 covers 14 residues. The J segment lost 9 bases and the V segment lost 1 base, leaving 6 bases of the junction unmatched. CDR1 and CDR2 from the germline V gene are SGHVS and FQNEAQ. CDR3 in amino acids: CASSLDRIAGTQYF. CDR3 in DNA: TGTGCCAGCAGCTTAGATCGCATAGCGGGAACGCAGTATTTT. Full variable domain (rest looked up from reference TRBV7-8 and TRBJ2-3): GAGVSQSPRYKVAKRGQDVALRCDPISGHVSLFWYQQALGQGPEFLTYFQNEAQLDKSGLPSDRFFAERPEGSVSTLKIQRTQQEDSAVYLCASSLDRIAGTQYFGPGTRLTVL.

The rearrangement uses TRBV19 and TRBJ2-3; D might be TRBD1 (6 bases). Looked up from germline, CDR1 is LNHDA and CDR2 is SQIVND (reference sequence). With 3 bases removed from V and 1 base from J, the gap between germline ends came to 11 bases. The CDR3 runs 15 residues. In DNA, the CDR3 is TGTGCCAGTAGTATGTCACAGGGTGGCACAGATACGCAGTATTTT. Encoded protein: CASSMSQGGTDTQYF.

Ten or more counts support this clonotype. This chain joins TRBV29-1 and TRBJ2-1; tentatively, D is TRBD1 or TRBD2 (6 bases each). Trimming removed 5 bases at V and 1 base at J, with 12 bases between. The germline gives CDR1 SQVTM, CDR2 ANQGSEA. This CDR3 has 14 amino acids. The CDR3 loop reads CSVRPGASYNEQFF. CDR3 sequence (DNA): TGCAGCGTTCGGCCGGGGGCGTCCTACAATGAGCAGTTCTTC.

This clonotype was recorded many times. This chain links TRBV29-1 with TRBJ2-7; the match to TRBD2 covers 8 bases. Germline V gives CDR1 SQVTM, CDR2 ANQGSEA. The J segment lost 3 bases and the V segment lost 3 bases, leaving 10 bases of the junction unmatched. The CDR3 spans 15 residues. The chain's CDR3 is CSVDSGTSGDYEQYF. As DNA, the CDR3 is TGCAGCGTTGATTCGGGAACTAGCGGTGACTACGAGCAGTACTTC.

This clonotype has more than one count but fewer than ten. The V and J genes are TRBV20-1 and TRBJ2-3; 7 nucleotides line up with TRBD2. Germline lookup yields CDR1 DFQATT and CDR2 SNEGSKA (reference sequence). The CDR3 runs 17 residues. The V segment lost 4 bases and the J segment 2 bases; nucleotides outside the gene matches: 15. The CDR3 protein is CSATWSGGRVPTDTQYF. The CDR3 region has the DNA TGCAGTGCTACTTGGTCCGGGGGGAGGGTTCCCACAGATACGCAGTATTTT.

This clonotype was recorded a few times. The chain recombines TRBV29-1 with TRBJ2-1, with unresolved D. From germline, CDR1 is SQVTM and CDR2 ANQGSEA. This CDR3 has 11 amino acids. Trimming shortened V by 6 bases and J by 15 bases, and 18 bases separated the two germline ends. The CDR3, as DNA: TGCAGCGTCCGGACGACTGAGAAGCGGTTCTTC. Its translation is CSVRTTEKRFF.

This clonotype was observed a few times. The rearrangement uses TRBV29-1 and TRBJ2-7; no clear D. The germline V and J ends were trimmed by 0 bases and 2 bases, with 8 bases remaining between them. This CDR3 spans 13 amino acids. CDR1 is SQVTM and CDR2 is ANQGSEA in the germline V gene. Here the CDR3 reads CSVEDRYTYEQYF. CDR3 coding DNA: TGCAGCGTTGAAGACAGGTATACCTACGAGCAGTACTTC.

V and J are TRBV12-3 or TRBV12-4 and TRBJ2-3; D might be TRBD1 (7 bases). Trimming shortened V by 6 bases and J by 1 base, and 23 bases separated the two germline ends. This CDR3 contains 18 residues. DNA of the CDR3: TGTGCCAGCAGACCATTCATCAGGGGGGCTTTGGGCACAGATACGCAGTATTTT. Amino acids: CASRPFIRGALGTDTQYF.

The chain combines TRBV20-1 with TRBJ1-3; D gene unclear. Germline V CDR1 and CDR2: DFQATT, SNEGSKA (reference sequence). Between the trimmed V and J ends, which lost 1 base and 4 bases, there was a span of 5 bases. The CDR3 extends over 12 amino acids. CDR3: CSARAGGNTIYF. The CDR3 DNA reads TGCAGTGCTAGAGCGGGAGGAAACACCATATATTTT.

The V call is TRBV7-8, the J call TRBJ1-5; the match to TRBD1 covers 8 bases. V dropped 3 bases and J dropped 4; count of bases not matched to a gene: 8. This CDR3 region has 16 residues. Looked up from germline, CDR1 is SGHVS and CDR2 is FQNEAQ. The CDR3 DNA reads as TGTGCCAGCAGCTTCGGAAGACAGGGGAGAAATCAGCCCCAGCATTTT. Its translation is CASSFGRQGRNQPQHF.

Only a few counts were recorded for this clonotype. The chain has TRBV7-2 and TRBJ2-3; no firm D call. Between the trimmed V and J ends, which lost 4 bases and 2 bases, there was a span of 10 bases. CDR1 SGHTA and CDR2 FQGNSA come from the germline V gene. The CDR3 is 14 amino acids. As DNA, the CDR3 is TGTGCCAGCAGCTCGAGGCAGTCCACAGATACGCAGTATTTT. Its protein is CASSSRQSTDTQYF.

A note on this clonotype: At one end the junction does not follow the germline gene, possibly because of a read error. The genes are TRBV20-1 and TRBJ2-3, with D possibly TRBD2 on 6 matching bases. Germline CDR1 DFQATT, CDR2 SNEGSKA (reference sequence). The CDR3 sequence is 13 residues long. The CDR3 sequence is CGAGRRSTDTQYF. CDR3 nucleotide sequence: TGCGGTGCGGGGAGGAGGAGCACAGATACGCAGTATTTT.

This clonotype appeared once. The chain recombines TRBV20-1 with TRBJ2-5; 9 bases are a match to TRBD1. The J call is uncertain, as TRBJ2-7 better fits the DNA end. The CDR3 is 14 residues long. Germline V gene sequence: CDR1 DFQATT, CDR2 SNEGSKA (reference sequence). The CDR3 reads CSAAVIQGAHEQYF. As DNA, the CDR3 is TGCAGTGCCGCAGTCATACAGGGGGCGCACGAGCAGTACTTC.

The V call is TRBV28, the J call TRBJ1-5; D is possibly TRBD1 (5 bases). The V gene lost 6 bases and the J gene lost 4 bases, with 16 bases spanning the gap. In germline, CDR1 is MDHEN, CDR2 SYDVKM. The CDR3 runs 15 residues. This CDR3 is CASSPFGADNQPQHF. DNA for the CDR3: TGTGCCAGCAGCCCATTCGGGGCAGATAATCAGCCCCAGCATTTT.

This clonotype was counted only a few times. The chain links TRBV2 to TRBJ2-1; D might be TRBD1 (6 bases). V was cut by 6 bases and J by 7 bases, with 16 bases left in between. Germline CDR1 SNHLY, CDR2 FYNNEI. The CDR3 totals 14 residues. The CDR3 is CASRRRDRRNEQFF. CDR3 nucleotide sequence: TGTGCCAGCAGGAGGAGAGACAGGCGGAATGAGCAGTTCTTC.

The chain is built from TRBV20-1 and TRBJ1-5; 7 positions match TRBD1. Germline assignment: CDR1 DFQATT and CDR2 SNEGSKA (reference sequence). With V trimmed by 4 bases and J by 3 bases, 6 bases remained unmatched. The CDR3 is 14 residues long. CDR3 loop: CSATTGADNQPQHF. The CDR3 region has the DNA TGCAGTGCTACCACAGGGGCAGACAATCAGCCCCAGCATTTT.

In this sample, this clonotype turned up a few times. This chain connects TRBV12-3 or TRBV12-4 to TRBJ1-4, with D perhaps TRBD1 (5 bases). V was clipped by 5 bases and J by 8 bases, with 18 bases between them. The CDR3 extends over 15 amino acids. The CDR3 loop is CASSAFGTTGEKLFF. The CDR3 DNA reads as TGTGCCAGCAGTGCTTTCGGGACCACTGGGGAAAAACTGTTTTTT.

The CDR3 DNA reads as TGTGCCAGCACGAACTGGGACAGGGGAGAGACCCAGTACTTC. Protein product: CASTNWDRGETQYF. This chain joins TRBV7-9 and TRBJ2-5, with TRBD1 matching over 10 bases. CDR1 is SEHNR and CDR2 is FQNEAQ in the germline V gene (reference sequence). CDR3 length: 14 residues. After removal of 7 bases from V and 4 bases from J, the junction contained 6 bases not matched to a gene. The variable domain in full, with the rest retrieved from reference TRBV7-9 and TRBJ2-5, is DTGVSQNPRHKITKRGQNVTFRCDPISEHNRLYWYRQTLGQGPEFLTYFQNEAQLEKSRLLSDRFSAERPKGSFSTLEIQRTEQGDSAMYLCASTNWDRGETQYFGPGTRLLVL.

This clonotype was counted only a few times. V and J are TRBV6-5 and TRBJ2-1; TRBD2 aligns across 15 bases. Per the germline V gene, CDR1 is MNHEY and CDR2 is SVGAGI. V trimming: 4 bases; J trimming: 13 bases; junction bases outside the gene matches: 8. The CDR3 is 15 residues long. The CDR3 nucleotides read TGTGCCAGCAGTTCTCGGACTAGCGGGAGGGCCAGTCAGTTCTTC. Translated: CASSSRTSGRASQFF.

The V call is TRBV5-5, the J call TRBJ2-1, with 8 bases matching TRBD1. CDR1 is SGHKS, CDR2 YYEKEE, per germline (reference sequence). V lost 4 bases and J lost 5; bases outside the gene matches: 5. This CDR3 is built from 14 residues. CDR3 bases: TGTGCCAGCAGCAGGGACAGGCGAAACAATGAGCAGTTCTTC. Translated: CASSRDRRNNEQFF.

Only one count was recorded for this clonotype. A much larger clone sits a single nucleotide away, making a read error possible. The chain couples TRBV12-3 or TRBV12-4 to TRBJ2-7; D possibly corresponds to TRBD2 (5 bases). The CDR3 spans 13 residues. CDR3 nucleotides: TGTGCCGGCAGTTCGGCGGGCCTCTACGAGCAGTACTTC. Amino acids: CAGSSAGLYEQYF.

The rearrangement uses TRBV20-1 and TRBJ2-2, with TRBD1 as a possible D gene (6 bases). CDR3 length: 16 residues. The V gene lost 2 bases and the J gene lost 6 bases, with 19 bases spanning the gap. CDR1 DFQATT and CDR2 SNEGSKA come from the germline V gene (reference sequence). The CDR3 DNA reads TGCAGTGCTAGATCAGGGGTTGGTGTTGGGGCCGGGGAGCTGTTTTTT. This encodes CSARSGVGVGAGELFF.

This chain's CDR3 is CSVGGDGPGQPQHF. CDR3 sequence (DNA): TGCAGCGTTGGGGGAGATGGGCCGGGTCAGCCCCAGCATTTT. The chain links TRBV29-1 to TRBJ1-5; D uncertain. Germline CDR1 and CDR2: SQVTM and ANQGSEA. V shed 4 bases and J shed 6 bases, with 16 bases lying between them. CDR3 length equals 14 residues.